The 16 T cell receptor beta chains below were found in one sample sequenced in a study of T cell changes during pregnancy in multiple sclerosis. Assay used: immunoSEQ multiplex PCR; TCRdb lists only in-frame clones, some missing. The data contain about 40,000 clones, around 92% of them seen just once; the ten biggest clones take up around 0.73%. Here the sequenced sample was CD4+ T cells from peripheral blood mononuclear cells, taken in the third trimester of pregnancy. The source is a female donor with multiple sclerosis, enrolled in a pregnancy study.

This sequence joins TRBV5-6 and TRBJ1-3, with D unresolved. The CDR3 covers 14 residues. V lost 1 base to trimming and J lost 2 bases, with 7 bases between them. The germline V gene has CDR1 SGHDT and CDR2 YYEEEE. In DNA, the CDR3 is TGTGCCAGCAGCTTGTATGAGCCTGGAAACACCATATATTTT. Residues: CASSLYEPGNTIYF.

The rearrangement uses TRBV7-2 and TRBJ2-1; D is perhaps TRBD2 (5 bases). The CDR3 spans 15 residues. V was pared by 3 bases and J by 0 bases, with 9 bases between. Per the germline V gene, CDR1 is SGHTA and CDR2 is FQGNSA. The CDR3 DNA reads TGTGCCAGCAGCTTCGAGCGGTCCTCCTACAATGAGCAGTTCTTC. Protein product: CASSFERSSYNEQFF.

This sequence joins TRBV27 and TRBJ2-1; a weak D match, TRBD2 (6 bases). Germline CDR1 reads MNHEY; CDR2 reads SMNVEV (reference sequence). Trimming pared 6 bases from V and 3 bases from J, leaving 18 bases between. The length of the CDR3 is 16 residues. The DNA of the CDR3 is TGTGCCAGCAGAAGGGGAAGACTAGGCGGCTACAATGAGCAGTTCTTC. Residues: CASRRGRLGGYNEQFF.

The chain carries TRBV7-9 and TRBJ2-1; D unresolved. V was shortened by 8 bases and J by 5 bases, with 19 bases between the two germline ends. Germline CDR1 SEHNR, CDR2 FQNEAQ (reference sequence). The CDR3 covers 15 residues. The CDR3 spells CASGEARPIDNEQFF. As DNA, the CDR3 is TGTGCCAGCGGAGAAGCAAGACCCATTGACAATGAGCAGTTCTTC.

This chain uses TRBV7-9 with TRBJ1-2; tentatively, D is TRBD1 (5 bases). V shed 1 base and J shed 8 bases, with 17 bases lying between them. Germline CDR1 and CDR2: SEHNR and FQNEAQ (reference sequence). The CDR3 runs to 15 residues. Here the CDR3 DNA reads TGTGCCAGCAGCTTAGGACAGTCATCTCTATCCGGCTACACCTTC. Its translation: CASSLGQSSLSGYTF. The variable domain in full, completed from reference TRBV7-9 and TRBJ1-2, reads DTGVSQNPRHKITKRGQNVTFRCDPISEHNRLYWYRQTLGQGPEFLTYFQNEAQLEKSRLLSDRFSAERPKGSFSTLEIQRTEQGDSAMYLCASSLGQSSLSGYTFGSGTRLTVV.

This rearrangement joins TRBV5-6 to TRBJ1-4, with D possibly TRBD1 on 5 matching bases. This CDR3 is 15 amino acids long. Germline V lookup: CDR1 SGHDT, CDR2 YYEEEE. V was trimmed by 0 bases and J by 8 bases, leaving 14 bases between them. CDR3: CASSLGGEIKEKLFF. The DNA for the CDR3 is TGTGCCAGCAGCTTGGGGGGGGAGATAAAGGAAAAACTGTTTTTT.

J is TRBJ1-5 and V is TRBV18; 7 positions agree with TRBD1. Germline-derived CDR1 and CDR2 are KGHSH and LQKENI. Trimming removed 0 bases from V and 6 bases from J; junction bases left unmatched: 8. CDR3 size: 16 residues. The CDR3 sequence: CASSPPPTGKSQPQHF. CDR3 DNA: TGTGCCAGCTCACCACCCCCGACAGGGAAGAGTCAGCCCCAGCATTTT.

The gene calls are TRBV5-1 and TRBJ2-2; tentative D call: TRBD1 (6 bases). Germline values: CDR1 SGHRS, CDR2 YFSETQ. V gave up 4 bases and J gave up 1 base, with 8 bases separating them. The CDR3 totals 14 residues. CDR3 residues: CASSQGQNTGELFF. DNA of the CDR3: TGCGCCAGCAGCCAGGGACAGAACACCGGGGAGCTGTTTTTT.

This chain uses TRBV28 with TRBJ2-7, with D unclear. The germline V gene encodes CDR1 MDHEN and CDR2 SYDVKM. Deletions cut 2 bases from V and 2 bases from J, with 7 bases between. The CDR3 has 13 residues. This CDR3 is CASSLMWPYEQYF. DNA for the CDR3: TGTGCCAGCAGTTTAATGTGGCCCTACGAGCAGTACTTC.

The chain couples TRBV5-1 to TRBJ2-5; 15 bases line up with TRBD2. This CDR3 has 18 amino acids. The ends lost 6 bases at V and 4 bases at J; junction bases unmatched: 13. CDR1 and CDR2 from the germline V gene are SGHRS and YFSETQ. The CDR3 DNA is TGCGCCAGCACCGAGGGGAGGGGACTAGCGGGAGGAATAGAGACCCAGTACTTC. Its translation is CASTEGRGLAGGIETQYF.

The J gene is TRBJ2-2, the V gene TRBV30; maybe TRBD1 (6 bases). The CDR3 loop spans 15 amino acids. From germline, CDR1 is GTSNPN and CDR2 SVGIG (reference sequence). V lost 6 bases and J 4 bases, leaving 18 bases between the germline ends. Here the CDR3 reads CACPKLGAGTGELFF. The DNA for the CDR3 is TGTGCCTGCCCCAAATTGGGGGCGGGCACCGGGGAGCTGTTTTTT.

The chain employs TRBV2 and TRBJ2-1; D remains unclear. Germline assignment: CDR1 SNHLY and CDR2 FYNNEI. Trimming removed 6 bases from V and 7 bases from J, with 13 bases in between. This CDR3 region has 13 residues. Here the CDR3 reads CASSPRWMNEQFF. CDR3 sequence (DNA): TGTGCCAGCAGCCCTAGGTGGATGAATGAGCAGTTCTTC.

This sequence joins TRBV9 and TRBJ2-1; D may be TRBD2 (7 bases). The CDR3 extends over 16 amino acids. The germline CDR1 and CDR2 sequences are SGDLS and YYNGEE. V lost 4 bases and J lost 5, with 19 bases in between. CDR3 bases: TGTGCCAGCAGCTTTGGGACAAGCGGGGCCCACAATGAGCAGTTCTTC. Encoded protein: CASSFGTSGAHNEQFF.

V and J are TRBV7-3 and TRBJ2-1; TRBD1 agrees at 7 bases. V dropped 4 bases and J dropped 6; count of bases not matched to a gene: 3. The germline gives CDR1 SGHTA, CDR2 FQGTGA. The CDR3 has 13 amino acids. The CDR3 reads CASSWAGGNEQFF. The CDR3 DNA follows: TGTGCCAGCAGCTGGGCAGGGGGCAATGAGCAGTTCTTC.

This chain links TRBV10-1 with TRBJ2-1; TRBD2 agrees at 10 bases. J gave up 2 bases and V 4 bases, and 5 bases lay outside the gene matches. Germline V gene sequence: CDR1 WNHNN, CDR2 SYGVQD (reference sequence). This CDR3 is built from 16 residues. Written as DNA, the CDR3 is TGCGCCAGCAGTGGGCCTAGCGGGAGCACCTACAATGAGCAGTTCTTC. Its protein is CASSGPSGSTYNEQFF.

With regard to this clone: The junction departs from germline at one end; a sequencing error may be responsible. The chain combines TRBV7-7 with TRBJ2-5; D unclear. The CDR3 covers 14 residues. CDR1 and CDR2 (germline): SSHAT, FNYEAQ (reference sequence). DNA of the CDR3: TGTGCTAGCAGCTTGGATTGGGCAGAAGAGACCCAGTACTTC. It is translated as CASSLDWAEETQYF.